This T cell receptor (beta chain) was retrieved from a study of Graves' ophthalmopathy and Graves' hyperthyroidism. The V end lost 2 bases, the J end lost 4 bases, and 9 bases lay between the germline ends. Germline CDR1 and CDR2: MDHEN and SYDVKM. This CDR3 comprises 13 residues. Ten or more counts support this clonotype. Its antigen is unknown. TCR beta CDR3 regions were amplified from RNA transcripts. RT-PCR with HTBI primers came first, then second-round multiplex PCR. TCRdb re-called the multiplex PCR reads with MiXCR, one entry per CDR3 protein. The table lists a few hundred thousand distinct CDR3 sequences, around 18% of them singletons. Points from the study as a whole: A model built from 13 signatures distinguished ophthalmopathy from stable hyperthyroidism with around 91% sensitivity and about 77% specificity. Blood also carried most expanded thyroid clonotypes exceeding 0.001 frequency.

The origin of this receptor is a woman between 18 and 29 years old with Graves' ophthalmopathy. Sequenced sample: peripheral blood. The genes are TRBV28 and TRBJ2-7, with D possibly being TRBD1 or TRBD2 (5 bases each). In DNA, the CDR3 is TGTGCCAGCAGTTTAGGGGGTCGTTACGAGCAGTACTTC. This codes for CASSLGGRYEQYF.